The clone carrying this T cell receptor beta chain is termed medium-sized. Its matching antigen is unknown. The data were obtained in a study of T cell repertoires in aging, cancer and after chemotherapy. Whole-study context: Patients with glioblastoma brain tumors were sampled before and after temozolomide-based therapy. Study findings and constraints: Compared with age-matched healthy donors, untreated hematological or solid cancer patients showed higher blood TCR clonality. Rebound thymic output was suggested by rising median generation probability during chemotherapy in each cancer cohort.

The template was genomic DNA from peripheral blood, not RNA. A mixed TRB-A/B primer pool amplified rearranged TRB by multiplex touch-down PCR. TCRdb processed the multiplex PCR reads anew with MiXCR; each CDR3 protein has one entry. This table holds 1,300 or so distinct CDR3 sequences, roughly 22% found once. The CDR3 totals 14 residues. CDR1 and CDR2 from the germline V gene are SGHNT and YYREEE (reference sequence). Trimming stripped 1 base from V and 8 bases from J, with 15 bases between. The clonotype comes from a human donor with a solid tumor. The specimen was blood. This chain links TRBV5-4 with TRBJ1-2, with D possibly being TRBD1 (5 bases). DNA for the CDR3: TGTGCCAGCAGCTTGAGGCAGGGTATTCGCGGCTACACCTTC. Its translation: CASSLRQGIRGYTF.